Each of the 8 T cell receptor beta chains below was sequenced from the same sample in a study of CD8 T cells in ankylosing spondylitis. TCRdb re-analysed the 5' RACE reads in MiXCR, keeping a single row per CDR3 protein. The data show some 150,000 distinct CDR3 sequences, with approximately 48% seen just once and roughly 15% held by the top ten. Sequencing was carried out using synovial fluid, either unsorted or a sorted T cell fraction (not recorded which). The source is a male donor with ankylosing spondylitis.

The chain carries TRBV5-1 and TRBJ2-7; no clear D. Trimming stripped 0 bases from V and 7 bases from J, with 11 bases between. Germline-derived CDR1 and CDR2 are SGHRS and YFSETQ. This CDR3 is 13 amino acids long. CDR3 nucleotide sequence: TGCGCCAGCAGCTTGGCAATCCGAAGGGAGCAGTACTTC. Translating gives CASSLAIRREQYF.

The rearrangement links TRBV6-1 to TRBJ1-6; D is unresolved. CDR1 and CDR2 from the germline V gene are MNHNS and SASEGT. This CDR3 is built from 14 residues. Trimming left V 1 base short and J 7 bases short, with 8 bases between. This CDR3 reads CASSEGTENSPLHF. For the CDR3, the DNA is TGTGCCAGCAGTGAAGGGACGGAGAATTCACCCCTCCACTTT.

This sequence joins TRBV5-1 and TRBJ2-7; D might be TRBD2 (5 bases). Germline assignment: CDR1 SGHRS and CDR2 YFSETQ. V was shortened by 0 bases and J by 2 bases, with 18 bases between the two germline ends. This CDR3 has 17 residues. The CDR3 nucleotides are TGCGCCAGCAGCTTGGCCCCTTCGGGATATCTAACCTACGAGCAGTACTTC. Amino acids: CASSLAPSGYLTYEQYF. Combining the CDR3 with reference TRBV5-1 and TRBJ2-7 gives the whole variable domain KAGVTQTPRYLIKTRGQQVTLSCSPISGHRSVSWYQQTPGQGLQFLFEYFSETQRNKGNFPGRFSGRQFSNSRSEMNVSTLELGDSALYLCASSLAPSGYLTYEQYFGPGTRLTVT.

A few counts support this clonotype. This sequence joins TRBV5-1 and TRBJ2-2; 15 bases map to TRBD2. There are 17 residues in the CDR3. Germline loops: CDR1 SGHRS, CDR2 YFSETQ. Unmatched junction bases numbered 3, after V lost 3 bases and J lost 3 bases. CDR3 sequence (DNA): TGCGCCAGCAGCTACGGACTAGCGGGAGGGTACACCGGGGAGCTGTTTTTT. Protein product: CASSYGLAGGYTGELFF.

The chain is built from TRBV12-3 or TRBV12-4 and TRBJ2-1, with 7 bases fitting TRBD1. The CDR3 is 17 residues long. V shed 2 bases and J 0 bases; nucleotides not matched to a gene: 7. The CDR3 loop reads CASSLSTGLSSYNEQFF. CDR3 coding DNA: TGTGCCAGCAGTTTATCGACAGGGTTGAGCTCCTACAATGAGCAGTTCTTC.

The J gene is TRBJ2-5, the V gene TRBV7-9; 10 positions match TRBD2. Trimming took 2 bases from V and 3 from J; bases not matched to a gene: 6. Germline CDR1 reads SEHNR; CDR2 reads FQNEAQ (reference sequence). The CDR3 totals 16 residues. The CDR3 sequence is CASSLSLLAGEETQYF. The CDR3 DNA reads as TGTGCCAGCAGCTTAAGCCTTCTAGCGGGAGAAGAGACCCAGTACTTC.

The J gene is TRBJ2-7, the V gene TRBV6-5; possible D gene TRBD1, 5 bases. Germline V CDR1 and CDR2: MNHEY, SVGAGI. The CDR3 sequence is 15 residues long. Between the trimmed V and J ends, which lost 0 bases and 1 base, there was a span of 10 bases. CDR3 region: CASSYSNRPSYEQYF. In DNA, the CDR3 is TGTGCCAGCAGTTACTCGAACAGGCCTTCCTACGAGCAGTACTTC.

The chain links TRBV20-1 to TRBJ2-1, with TRBD2 matching over 11 bases. V was clipped by 3 bases and J by 4 bases; unmatched bases: 8. Germline assignment: CDR1 DFQATT and CDR2 SNEGSKA (reference sequence). CDR3 length: 16 amino acids. The CDR3 DNA is TGCAGTGCTAGGGACGCGACTAGCGGGGATTACAATGAGCAGTTCTTC. Its translation is CSARDATSGDYNEQFF.